The 21 T cell receptor beta chains below all came from one sample that was sequenced in a study of human T cells and chemical hapten exposure. Time point: pre-sensitization, week 0. Stated treatment: therapeutic diphenylcyclopropenone sensitization with weekly scalp DPC. MiXCR, run by TCRdb on the RACE reads, gives a single entry per CDR3 protein. The table has a few hundred thousand distinct CDR3 sequences, around 9.3% seen once. Source: whole blood, taken in connection with sensitization to the hapten diphenylcyclopropenone (DPC). Receptors were obtained from a woman aged 40 to 50 with alopecia areata. Some clones in this sample may be carry-over from other donors' samples.

The chain combines TRBV5-1 with TRBJ1-4; no clear D. Germline V lookup: CDR1 SGHRS, CDR2 YFSETQ. The CDR3 extends over 15 amino acids. V lost 0 bases and J lost 4, with 10 bases in between. The CDR3 bases are TGCGCCAGCAGCTTGGTAGGAGGTGGTAATGAAAAACTGTTTTTT. As protein: CASSLVGGGNEKLFF.

This clonotype was observed many times. This CDR3 is CSARDRRYSNQPQHF. The CDR3 DNA reads TGCAGTGCTAGAGATCGACGGTACAGCAATCAGCCCCAGCATTTT. The chain recombines TRBV20-1 with TRBJ1-5; D is ambiguous. This CDR3 contains 15 residues. Germline lookup yields CDR1 DFQATT and CDR2 SNEGSKA (reference sequence). Trimming took 0 bases from V and 1 from J, leaving 10 bases between them.

This clonotype was counted ten times or more. V and J are TRBV7-2 and TRBJ2-1; tentatively, D is TRBD1 or TRBD2 (5 bases each). Germline CDR1 and CDR2: SGHTA and FQGNSA. The CDR3 length is 15 residues. V lost 5 bases, J lost 4 bases, and 15 bases lay in between. CDR3 bases: TGTGCCAGCAGCCCTGGTGGGACCTTGTACAATGAGCAGTTCTTC. It yields the protein CASSPGGTLYNEQFF.

This clonotype was found many times. V is TRBV7-2 and J is TRBJ2-1, with D possibly being TRBD1 (5 bases). Trimming cost V 6 bases and J 4 bases, with 13 bases left between them. Germline loops: CDR1 SGHTA, CDR2 FQGNSA. The CDR3 is made up of 14 amino acids. The CDR3 here is CASRGRGAYNEQFF. DNA of the CDR3: TGTGCCAGCAGGGGGCGCGGAGCTTACAATGAGCAGTTCTTC.

This clonotype was counted between two and nine times. The CDR3 DNA reads TGTGCCAGCAGTTACTCGACCCAGTCGAGGGAGCAGTACTTC. Translation: CASSYSTQSREQYF. This rearrangement joins TRBV6-6 to TRBJ2-7, with D unclear. The CDR3 contains 14 residues. V was shortened by 0 bases and J by 7 bases, with 13 bases between the two germline ends. Germline CDR1 is MNHNY and CDR2 is SVGAGI (reference sequence).

The gene calls are TRBV29-1 and TRBJ2-5; perhaps TRBD1 as D (5 bases). Germline V lookup: CDR1 SQVTM, CDR2 ANQGSEA. This CDR3 contains 12 residues. The V and J ends lost 7 bases and 4 bases respectively, with 13 bases between them. The CDR3 DNA reads as TGCAGCGGAGGTCGTCAGGGAGAGACCCAGTACTTC. It is translated as CSGGRQGETQYF.

The chain is built from TRBV7-2 and TRBJ2-7, with D tentatively TRBD1 (6 bases). The V gene lost 5 bases and the J gene lost 5 bases, with 10 bases spanning the gap. The V gene's germline CDR1 is SGHTA and CDR2 FQGNSA. This CDR3 region has 12 residues. The CDR3 loop reads CASSPDRNEQYF. The CDR3 DNA reads as TGTGCCAGCAGCCCAGACAGGAACGAGCAGTACTTC.

The chain employs TRBV6-5 and TRBJ1-6; 7 bases agree with TRBD1. The J segment lost 7 bases and the V segment lost 0 bases, leaving 9 bases of the junction unmatched. This CDR3 is 17 amino acids long. Germline loops: CDR1 MNHEY, CDR2 SVGAGI. CDR3 protein: CASSYSSRGPVNSPLHF. CDR3 in DNA: TGTGCCAGCAGTTACTCATCGAGGGGGCCGGTAAATTCACCCCTCCACTTT.

This clonotype was detected only a few times. The J gene is TRBJ1-5, the V gene TRBV3-1, with 9 positions matching TRBD1. After removal of 0 bases from V and 4 bases from J, the junction contained 4 bases not matched to a gene. CDR3 length: 16 amino acids. Germline V gives CDR1 LGHDT, CDR2 YNNKEL (reference sequence). CDR3 in DNA: TGTGCCAGCAGCCAAGATCTTGGGACAGGGAATCAGCCCCAGCATTTT. It translates to CASSQDLGTGNQPQHF.

This clonotype was counted only a few times. The chain joins TRBV28 to TRBJ1-5; unclear D gene. Trimming shortened V by 5 bases and J by 6 bases, and 17 bases separated the two germline ends. Per the germline V gene, CDR1 is MDHEN and CDR2 is SYDVKM. This CDR3 contains 15 residues. The CDR3, as DNA: TGTGCCAGCAGTCGCGGAGGCAATCGGGGTCAGCCCCAGCATTTT. Amino acids: CASSRGGNRGQPQHF.

Only a few counts were recorded for this clonotype. The gene calls are TRBV28 and TRBJ2-5; TRBD2 agrees at 10 bases. The CDR3 covers 16 residues. Trimming cost V 3 bases and J 3 bases; bases outside gene matches: 7. Per germline, CDR1 MDHEN and CDR2 SYDVKM. The CDR3 sequence: CASSFLVSGGKETQYF. DNA of the CDR3: TGTGCCAGCAGTTTTCTAGTTAGCGGGGGGAAAGAGACCCAGTACTTC.

This clonotype was observed a handful of times. V is TRBV12-3 or TRBV12-4 and J is TRBJ2-7; 7 nucleotides match TRBD2. J lost 6 bases, V lost 3 bases, and 2 bases had no gene match. The CDR3 sequence is 12 residues long. Written as DNA, the CDR3 is TGTGCCAGCAGTTTGGGAGGGGCCGAGCAGTACTTC. Protein sequence: CASSLGGAEQYF.

V usage is TRBV20-1 and J usage is TRBJ1-2, with 8 bases matching TRBD1. The length of the CDR3 is 12 residues. J was trimmed by 5 bases and V by 5 bases; bases with no gene match: 4. The germline CDR1 and CDR2 sequences are DFQATT and SNEGSKA (reference sequence). CDR3 coding DNA: TGCAGTGCTTTGGGACAGGTTTATGGCTACACCTTC. This sequence encodes CSALGQVYGYTF.

The rearrangement links TRBV25-1 to TRBJ1-6; TRBD1 might be the D (5 bases). The CDR3 loop spans 16 amino acids. Germline CDR1 and CDR2: MGHDK and SYGVNS. V lost 6 bases and J 8 bases, leaving 20 bases between the germline ends. The chain's CDR3 is CASSRRAVGVYSPLHF. In DNA, the CDR3 is TGTGCCAGCAGCCGCCGGGCAGTAGGGGTATATTCACCCCTCCACTTT.

The sample holds a few counts of this clonotype. V and J are TRBV5-1 and TRBJ1-1, with 7 bases aligning to TRBD1. The V segment lost 4 bases and the J segment 4 bases; nucleotides outside the gene matches: 13. The CDR3 consists of 16 residues. Germline V lookup: CDR1 SGHRS, CDR2 YFSETQ. The CDR3 region has the DNA TGCGCCAGCAGCGTTCCGGAACAGGGGTTGAGCACTGAAGCTTTCTTT. Translation: CASSVPEQGLSTEAFF.

This clonotype turned up a few times. V gene TRBV27 combines with J gene TRBJ2-3; D gene unclear. Germline CDR1 and CDR2: MNHEY and SMNVEV (reference sequence). This CDR3 has 14 residues. V was pared by 6 bases and J by 9 bases, with 19 bases between. CDR3: CASSPASQLGTQYF. The CDR3 bases are TGTGCCAGCAGCCCGGCTAGTCAGCTTGGGACGCAGTATTTT.

This clonotype has ten or more counts. The J gene is TRBJ1-4, the V gene TRBV27; D might be TRBD1 (5 bases). The V gene lost 5 bases and the J gene lost 10 bases, with 11 bases spanning the gap. CDR1 and CDR2 from the germline V gene are MNHEY and SMNVEV (reference sequence). The CDR3 spans 12 residues. CDR3 in DNA: TGTGCCAGCAGTCAGTCAGGGAGAAAACTGTTTTTT. It specifies CASSQSGRKLFF.

The table lists this clonotype with a few counts. J is TRBJ2-1 and V is TRBV28; D ambiguous. Trimming left V 7 bases short and J 0 bases short, with 13 bases between. This CDR3 has 15 residues. In germline, CDR1 is MDHEN, CDR2 SYDVKM. The CDR3: CASTARRSSYNEQFF. The CDR3 DNA is TGTGCCAGCACCGCTCGAAGGAGCTCCTACAATGAGCAGTTCTTC. Drawing the rest from reference TRBV28 and TRBJ2-1, the complete variable domain is DVKVTQSSRYLVKRTGEKVFLECVQDMDHENMFWYRQDPGLGLRLIYFSYDVKMKEKGDIPEGYSVSREKKERFSLILESASTNQTSMYLCASTARRSSYNEQFFGPGTRLTVL.

V and J are TRBV15 and TRBJ1-5; no reliable D call. Germline V gene sequence: CDR1 LNHNV, CDR2 YYDKDF (reference sequence). Trimming pared 8 bases from V and 0 bases from J, leaving 11 bases between. This CDR3 region has 14 residues. Here the CDR3 DNA reads TGTGCCACCGGAGGCATTTATAGCAATCAGCCCCAGCATTTT. It translates to CATGGIYSNQPQHF.

This clonotype appeared a few times. This sequence joins TRBV6-2 or TRBV6-3 and TRBJ2-1; 9 positions match TRBD1. In germline, CDR1 is MNHEY, CDR2 SVGEGT. CDR3 size: 16 residues. With V trimmed by 6 bases and J by 5 bases, 11 bases remained unmatched. The CDR3 DNA follows: TGTGCCAGCAGACTTACAGGGGGCGCGGGTCACAATGAGCAGTTCTTC. Amino acid sequence: CASRLTGGAGHNEQFF.

The sample holds a few counts of this clonotype. V is TRBV7-2 and J is TRBJ1-6; 7 positions match TRBD1. Germline V gene lookup returns CDR1 SGHTA and CDR2 FQGNSA. The CDR3 is 18 amino acids. V shed 5 bases and J 7 bases; nucleotides not matched to a gene: 17. The CDR3 DNA follows: TGTGCCAGCAGCCGTAAAGGAGGAGGATGGGACAGCAATTCACCCCTCCACTTT. Translating gives CASSRKGGGWDSNSPLHF.